The entry below gives a single T cell receptor beta chain sequence along with its context. The entry originates in a study of blood T cell repertoires in COVID-19. Across the whole study: Samples taken during acute and convalescent COVID-19 were collected in the United States, Italy and Spain. Sources were T cells, B-cell-depleted T cells, or PBMCs; the material itself was cDNA or gDNA.

This table comes from immunoSEQ multiplex PCR, and its TCRdb copy is limited to in-frame clones, with some not included. The sample records about 180,000 clones, around 86% being singletons. Germline V gene lookup returns CDR1 MNHEY and CDR2 SMNVEV (reference sequence). The CDR3 is 15 amino acids. Trimming left V 3 bases short and J 5 bases short, with 13 bases between. This clonotype originated in a woman aged 25 to 45 with active or convalescent COVID-19. The sequencing sample was made of peripheral blood. J is TRBJ2-2 and V is TRBV27; D is perhaps TRBD1 (5 bases). The CDR3 nucleotides are TGTGCCAGCAGTTTGTGGGCAGGGCGGACCGGGGAGCTGTTTTTT. Translating it yields CASSLWAGRTGELFF.